The 14 T cell receptor beta chains below were found in one sample sequenced in a study of CD8 T cells in ankylosing spondylitis. Findings of the study overall: Seemingly distinctive of ankylosing spondylitis blood was a TCR beta motif formed by eight highly homologous variants.

Their recognized antigens are unknown. Using its own MiXCR run on the 5' RACE reads, TCRdb lists one record per CDR3 protein. The profile covers about 450,000 distinct CDR3 sequences, with 25% to 30% appearing a single time and about 0.92% taken by the ten largest. The sequenced sample consisted of blood, either unsorted or a sorted T cell fraction (not recorded which). Receptor source: a male donor with ankylosing spondylitis.

V gene TRBV2 combines with J gene TRBJ2-2; unclear D gene. V lost 2 bases, J lost 2 bases, and 6 bases lay in between. There are 14 residues in the CDR3. CDR1 SNHLY and CDR2 FYNNEI come from the germline V gene. CDR3 sequence (DNA): TGTGCCAGCAGTGAACTATATAACACCGGGGAGCTGTTTTTT. Amino acids: CASSELYNTGELFF. The whole variable domain, filled in from reference TRBV2 and TRBJ2-2, reads EPEVTQTPSHQVTQMGQEVILRCVPISNHLYFYWYRQILGQKVEFLVSFYNNEISEKSEIFDDQFSVERPDGSNFTLKIRSTKLEDSAMYFCASSELYNTGELFFGEGSRLTVL.

The table lists this clonotype with many counts. V and J are TRBV12-3 or TRBV12-4 and TRBJ2-2, with D maybe TRBD2 (6 bases). CDR3 length equals 15 residues. Trimming stripped 2 bases from V and 7 bases from J, with 14 bases between. CDR3 in amino acids: CASSLRRGQGGELFF. The CDR3 DNA reads TGTGCCAGCAGTTTACGGCGGGGCCAGGGCGGGGAGCTGTTTTTT.

The chain uses TRBV12-3 or TRBV12-4 and TRBJ2-3; 7 bases map to TRBD2. After removal of 1 base from V and 4 bases from J, the junction contained 5 bases not matched to a gene. This CDR3 region has 15 residues. The CDR3 loop reads CASSLGGRRADTQYF. The CDR3 nucleotides are TGTGCCAGCAGTTTAGGCGGGAGACGGGCAGATACGCAGTATTTT.

This chain uses TRBV6-1 with TRBJ1-5; D not resolved. Trimming cost V 2 bases and J 4 bases, with 9 bases left between them. The CDR3 extends over 14 amino acids. Germline loops: CDR1 MNHNS, CDR2 SASEGT. The CDR3 DNA follows: TGTGCCAGCAGTGAAATGTGGGTGAATCAGCCCCAGCATTTT. It specifies CASSEMWVNQPQHF.

The rearrangement joins TRBV10-3 to TRBJ2-5; D gene uncertain. The CDR3 is 13 residues long. Germline values: CDR1 ENHRY, CDR2 SYGVKD. The V and J ends lost 4 bases and 1 base respectively, with 7 bases between them. The CDR3 nucleotides are TGTGCCATCAGTGGTCGGTCCCAAGAGACCCAGTACTTC. This translates into CAISGRSQETQYF.

Only a few counts were recorded for this clonotype. CDR3 coding DNA: TGCGCCAGCAGCTATGGGAACTCTGGGGCCAACGTCCTGACTTTC. Translating it yields CASSYGNSGANVLTF. This rearrangement joins TRBV5-1 to TRBJ2-6, with D hard to call. The length of the CDR3 is 15 residues. Trimming shortened V by 3 bases and J by 0 bases, and 7 bases separated the two germline ends. Germline V gene data show CDR1 as SGHRS and CDR2 as YFSETQ.

This clonotype was detected only once. The V gene is TRBV29-1, the J gene TRBJ2-1; 11 bases map to TRBD2. Germline V gene data show CDR1 as SQVTM and CDR2 as ANQGSEA. This CDR3 has 15 residues. Trimming removed 3 bases from V and 5 bases from J; junction bases left unmatched: 6. CDR3 in DNA: TGCAGCGTTGACTCTAGCGGGAGGTTGAACAATGAGCAGTTCTTC. Encoded protein: CSVDSSGRLNNEQFF.

This clonotype was detected only a few times. The chain combines TRBV20-1 with TRBJ2-2; 10 bases are a match to TRBD2. Germline V gives CDR1 DFQATT, CDR2 SNEGSKA (reference sequence). This CDR3 spans 13 amino acids. V lost 6 bases and J lost 4; bases outside the gene matches: 2. CDR3 sequence: CSARTSGTGELFF. The CDR3 nucleotides read TGCAGTGCAAGGACTAGCGGCACCGGGGAGCTGTTTTTT.

The chain is built from TRBV5-1 and TRBJ2-5; D perhaps matches TRBD2 (5 bases). V shed 4 bases and J shed 1 base, with 14 bases lying between them. The CDR3 has 15 amino acids. Germline CDR1 reads SGHRS; CDR2 reads YFSETQ. The CDR3 reads CASSIPTSSQETQYF. The CDR3 nucleotides read TGCGCCAGCAGCATTCCAACTAGTTCCCAAGAGACCCAGTACTTC.

This clonotype was recorded at least ten times. This chain uses TRBV6-5 with TRBJ2-1, with 12 bases that match TRBD2. V was clipped by 0 bases and J by 7 bases; unmatched bases: 4. The germline V gene has CDR1 MNHEY and CDR2 SVGAGI. This CDR3 is built from 16 residues. CDR3 residues: CASSYSAGTSGNEQFF. The CDR3 DNA reads as TGTGCCAGCAGTTACTCTGCCGGGACTAGCGGGAATGAGCAGTTCTTC.

This chain links TRBV24-1 with TRBJ2-6; the D call may be TRBD1 or TRBD2 (5 bases each). The CDR3 runs 17 residues. V gave up 2 bases and J gave up 1 base, with 11 bases separating them. Germline CDR1 reads KGHDR; CDR2 reads SFDVKD. The CDR3 reads CATSDYPGASGANVLTF. The CDR3 region has the DNA TGTGCCACCAGTGATTATCCCGGGGCGTCTGGGGCCAACGTCCTGACTTTC.

This chain uses TRBV7-2 with TRBJ1-2; no definite D call. V gave up 5 bases and J gave up 0 bases, with 19 bases separating them. Germline V gene data show CDR1 as SGHTA and CDR2 as FQGNSA. CDR3 length: 17 amino acids. The CDR3: CASSPNRAALPNYGYTF. DNA for the CDR3: TGTGCCAGCAGCCCGAACCGTGCAGCGCTGCCTAACTATGGCTACACCTTC.

The sample holds a few counts of this clonotype. V usage is TRBV6-2 or TRBV6-3 and J usage is TRBJ2-6; 7 bases line up with TRBD2. V lost 6 bases and J lost 0; bases outside the gene matches: 11. Germline V gene sequence: CDR1 MNHEY, CDR2 SVGEGT. The length of the CDR3 is 18 residues. CDR3 region: CASSPTRGVISGANVLTF. For the CDR3, the DNA is TGTGCCAGCAGCCCGACCCGGGGGGTAATCTCTGGGGCCAACGTCCTGACTTTC.

This clonotype was seen a few times. The chain links TRBV5-1 to TRBJ2-3, with 12 bases matching TRBD2. Losses at the gene ends were 4 bases for V and 2 bases for J; bases not matched to a gene: 8. The germline V gene encodes CDR1 SGHRS and CDR2 YFSETQ. The CDR3 covers 17 residues. The CDR3 nucleotides are TGCGCCAGCAGCAGAATGTGGACTAGCGGGAACACAGATACGCAGTATTTT. Protein: CASSRMWTSGNTDTQYF.